The clone carrying this T cell receptor (beta chain) occurred a few times. The CDR3 length is 16 residues. Germline-derived CDR1 and CDR2 are SEHNR and FQNEAQ (reference sequence). V gave up 5 bases and J gave up 6 bases; unmatched junction bases: 10. Assay: immunoSEQ multiplex PCR; the TCRdb copy retains only in-frame clones and omits some. The table lists about 250,000 clones, approximately 90% of them singletons, with just under 6.5% in the top ten. These data are taken from a study of blood T cell repertoires in COVID-19. The sequenced sample consisted of PBMCs or T cells enriched from blood (not recorded which). The chain couples TRBV7-9 to TRBJ1-6; TRBD1 matches at 7 bases. This TCR was recovered from a woman aged 30 to 39 with acute COVID-19. The CDR3 spells CASSPPTGTANSPLHF. CDR3 DNA sequence: TGTGCCAGCAGCCCCCCAACCGGGACAGCTAATTCACCCCTCCACTTT.